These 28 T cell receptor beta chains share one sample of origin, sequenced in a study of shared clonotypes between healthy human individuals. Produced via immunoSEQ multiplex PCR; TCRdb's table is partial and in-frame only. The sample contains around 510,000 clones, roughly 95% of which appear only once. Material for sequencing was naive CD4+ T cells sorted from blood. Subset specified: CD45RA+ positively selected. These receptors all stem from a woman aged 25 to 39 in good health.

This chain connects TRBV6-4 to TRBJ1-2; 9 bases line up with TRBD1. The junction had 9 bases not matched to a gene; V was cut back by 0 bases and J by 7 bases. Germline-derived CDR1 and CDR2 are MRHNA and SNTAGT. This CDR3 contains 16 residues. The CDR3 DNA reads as TGTGCCAGCAGTGACTCATCACCGGGACAGGGATCTGGCTACACCTTC. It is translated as CASSDSSPGQGSGYTF.

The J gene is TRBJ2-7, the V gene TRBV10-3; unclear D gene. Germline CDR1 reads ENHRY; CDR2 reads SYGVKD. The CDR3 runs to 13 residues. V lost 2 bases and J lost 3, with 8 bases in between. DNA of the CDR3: TGTGCCATCAGTGAGCAGATGGGCTACGAGCAGTACTTC. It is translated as CAISEQMGYEQYF.

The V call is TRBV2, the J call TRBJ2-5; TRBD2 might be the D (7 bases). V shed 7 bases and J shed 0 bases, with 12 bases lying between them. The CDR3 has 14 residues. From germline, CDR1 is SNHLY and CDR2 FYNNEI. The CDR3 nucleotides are TGTGCCAGCAAGGACAGCGGGAACCAAGAGACCCAGTACTTC. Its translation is CASKDSGNQETQYF. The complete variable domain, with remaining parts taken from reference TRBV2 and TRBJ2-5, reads EPEVTQTPSHQVTQMGQEVILRCVPISNHLYFYWYRQILGQKVEFLVSFYNNEISEKSEIFDDQFSVERPDGSNFTLKIRSTKLEDSAMYFCASKDSGNQETQYFGPGTRLLVL.

The CDR3 nucleotides read TGTGCCAGCAAAAGGGGAGGGGCTTATGGTGAAAAACTGTTTTTT. Its protein product is CASKRGGAYGEKLFF. V usage is TRBV21-1 and J usage is TRBJ1-4. TRBV21-1 is shown as a pseudogene. This CDR3 is built from 15 residues.

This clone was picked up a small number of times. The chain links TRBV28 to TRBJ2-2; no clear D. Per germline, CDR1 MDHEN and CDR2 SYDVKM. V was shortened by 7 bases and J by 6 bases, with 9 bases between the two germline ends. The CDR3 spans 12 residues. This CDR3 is CASNRASGELFF. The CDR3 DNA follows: TGTGCCAGCAATAGGGCGTCCGGGGAGCTGTTTTTT.

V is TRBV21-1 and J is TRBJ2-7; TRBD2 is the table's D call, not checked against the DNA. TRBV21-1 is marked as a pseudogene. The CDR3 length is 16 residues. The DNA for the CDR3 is TGTGCCAGCAGCAAGAGTGGGCTAGCGGGAGGTTGGGAGCAGTACTTC. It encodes CASSKSGLAGGWEQYF.

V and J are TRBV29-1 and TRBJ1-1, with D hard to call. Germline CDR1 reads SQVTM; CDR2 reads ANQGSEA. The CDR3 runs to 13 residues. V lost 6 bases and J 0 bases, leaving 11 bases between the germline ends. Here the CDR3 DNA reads TGCAGCGTAGCCCGACACCTGAACACTGAAGCTTTCTTT. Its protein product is CSVARHLNTEAFF.

CDR3 amino acids: CASSADTHTQYF. CDR3 nucleotide sequence: TGCGCCAGCAGTGCCGACACTCATACGCAGTATTTT. The V gene is TRBV5-1, the J gene TRBJ2-3; D gene unclear. The CDR3 sequence is 12 residues long. Germline V gene sequence: CDR1 SGHRS, CDR2 YFSETQ. V was cut by 5 bases and J by 7 bases, with 11 bases left in between.

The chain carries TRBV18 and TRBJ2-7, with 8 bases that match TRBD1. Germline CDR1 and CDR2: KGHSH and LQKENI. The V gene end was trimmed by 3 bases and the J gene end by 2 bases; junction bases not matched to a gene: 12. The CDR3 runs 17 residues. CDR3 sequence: CASSPRQTRDRPYEQYF. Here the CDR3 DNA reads TGTGCCAGCTCACCGAGACAGACTAGGGACAGGCCCTACGAGCAGTACTTC.

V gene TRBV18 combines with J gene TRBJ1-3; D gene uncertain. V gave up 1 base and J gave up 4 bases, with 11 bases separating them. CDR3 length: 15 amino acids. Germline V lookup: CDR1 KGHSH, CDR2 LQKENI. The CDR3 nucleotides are TGTGCCAGCTCACCACGTGCGGGTGCGGGAAACACCATATATTTT. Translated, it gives CASSPRAGAGNTIYF.

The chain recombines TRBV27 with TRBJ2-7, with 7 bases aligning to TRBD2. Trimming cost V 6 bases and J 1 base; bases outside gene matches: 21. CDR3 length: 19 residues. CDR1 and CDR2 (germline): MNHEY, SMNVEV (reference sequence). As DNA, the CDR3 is TGTGCCAGCAGCCCGGACGGAGGCGGGGGAAGGTATATTTCCTACGAGCAGTACTTC. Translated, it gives CASSPDGGGGRYISYEQYF.

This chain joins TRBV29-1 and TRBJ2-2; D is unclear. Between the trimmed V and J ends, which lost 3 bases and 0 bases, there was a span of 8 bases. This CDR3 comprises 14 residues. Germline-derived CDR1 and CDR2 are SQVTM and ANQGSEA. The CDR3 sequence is CSVDLGANTGELFF. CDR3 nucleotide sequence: TGCAGCGTTGATTTAGGAGCGAACACCGGGGAGCTGTTTTTT.

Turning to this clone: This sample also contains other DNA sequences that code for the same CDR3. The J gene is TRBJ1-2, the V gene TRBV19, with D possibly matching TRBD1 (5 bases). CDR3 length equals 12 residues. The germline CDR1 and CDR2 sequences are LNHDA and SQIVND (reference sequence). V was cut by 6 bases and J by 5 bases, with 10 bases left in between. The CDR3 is CASSQGYYGYTF. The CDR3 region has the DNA TGTGCCAGTAGCCAGGGCTATTATGGCTACACCTTC.

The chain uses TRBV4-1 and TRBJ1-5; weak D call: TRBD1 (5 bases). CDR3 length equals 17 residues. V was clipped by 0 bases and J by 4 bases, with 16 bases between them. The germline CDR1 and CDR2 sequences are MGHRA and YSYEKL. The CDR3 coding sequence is TGCGCCAGCAGCCAAGAAAGCGGGGGGGGTGAAAATCAGCCCCAGCATTTT. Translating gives CASSQESGGGENQPQHF.

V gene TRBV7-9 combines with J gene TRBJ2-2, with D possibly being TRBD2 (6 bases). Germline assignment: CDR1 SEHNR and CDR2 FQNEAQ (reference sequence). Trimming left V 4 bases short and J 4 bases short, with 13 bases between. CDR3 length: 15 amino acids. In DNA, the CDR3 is TGTGCCAGCAGCTCTTCGGGGGTGGGCACCGGGGAGCTGTTTTTT. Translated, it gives CASSSSGVGTGELFF.

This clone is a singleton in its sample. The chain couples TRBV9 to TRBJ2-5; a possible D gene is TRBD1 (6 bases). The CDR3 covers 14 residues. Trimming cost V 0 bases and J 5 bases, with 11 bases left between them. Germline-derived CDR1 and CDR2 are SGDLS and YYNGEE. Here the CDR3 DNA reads TGTGCCAGCAGCGTAGCCACGAGGGGGGAGACCCAGTACTTC. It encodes CASSVATRGETQYF.

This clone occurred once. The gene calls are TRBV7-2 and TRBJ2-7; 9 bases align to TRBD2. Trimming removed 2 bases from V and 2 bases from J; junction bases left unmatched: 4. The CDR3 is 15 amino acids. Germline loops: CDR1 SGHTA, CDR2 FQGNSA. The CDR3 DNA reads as TGTGCCAGCAGCTTAAATGCGGGAGGGGCCTACGAGCAGTACTTC. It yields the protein CASSLNAGGAYEQYF.

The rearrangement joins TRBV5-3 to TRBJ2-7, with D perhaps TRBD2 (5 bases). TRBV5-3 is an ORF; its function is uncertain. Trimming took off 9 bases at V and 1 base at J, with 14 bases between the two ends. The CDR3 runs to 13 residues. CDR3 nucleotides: TGTGCCACCAGAAGCGGTCCTTCCTACGAGCAGTACTTC. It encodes CATRSGPSYEQYF.

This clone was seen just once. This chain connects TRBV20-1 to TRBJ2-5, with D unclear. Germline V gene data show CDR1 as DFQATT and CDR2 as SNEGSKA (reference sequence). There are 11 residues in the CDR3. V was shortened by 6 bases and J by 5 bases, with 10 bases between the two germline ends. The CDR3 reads CSATFRETQYF. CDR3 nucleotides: TGCAGTGCAACCTTCCGGGAGACCCAGTACTTC.

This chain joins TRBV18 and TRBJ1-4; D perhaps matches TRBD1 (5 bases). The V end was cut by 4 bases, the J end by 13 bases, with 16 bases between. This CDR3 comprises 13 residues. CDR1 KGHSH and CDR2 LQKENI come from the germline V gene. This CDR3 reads CASSRQYRFVLFF. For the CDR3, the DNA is TGTGCCAGCTCACGACAATACAGGTTTGTACTGTTTTTT.

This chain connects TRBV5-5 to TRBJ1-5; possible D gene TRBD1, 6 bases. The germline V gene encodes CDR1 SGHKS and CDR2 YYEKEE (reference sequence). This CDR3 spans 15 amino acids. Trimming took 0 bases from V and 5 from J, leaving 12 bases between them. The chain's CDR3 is CASSLAPGDHQPQHF. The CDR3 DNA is TGTGCCAGCAGCTTGGCCCCAGGGGATCATCAGCCCCAGCATTTT.

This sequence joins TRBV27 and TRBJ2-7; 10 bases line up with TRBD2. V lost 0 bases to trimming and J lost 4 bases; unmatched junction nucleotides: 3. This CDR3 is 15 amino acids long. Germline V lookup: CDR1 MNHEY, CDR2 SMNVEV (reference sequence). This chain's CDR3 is CASSLSASGRYEQYF. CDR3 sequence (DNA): TGTGCCAGCAGTTTATCGGCTAGCGGGAGATACGAGCAGTACTTC.

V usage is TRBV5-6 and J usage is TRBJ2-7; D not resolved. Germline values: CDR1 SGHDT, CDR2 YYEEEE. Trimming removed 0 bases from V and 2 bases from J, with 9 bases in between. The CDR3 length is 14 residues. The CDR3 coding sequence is TGTGCCAGCAGCTTGGAAGGGAAGCCCTACGAGCAGTACTTC. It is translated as CASSLEGKPYEQYF. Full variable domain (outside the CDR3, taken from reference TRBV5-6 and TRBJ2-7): DAGVTQSPTHLIKTRGQQVTLRCSPKSGHDTVSWYQQALGQGPQFIFQYYEEEERQRGNFPDRFSGHQFPNYSSELNVNALLLGDSALYLCASSLEGKPYEQYFGPGTRLTVT.

This CDR3 is CASSYRQGTEAFF. For the CDR3, the DNA is TGTGCCAGCAGTTACCGACAGGGTACTGAAGCTTTCTTT. This chain joins TRBV6-5 and TRBJ1-1, with 7 nucleotides matching TRBD1. There are 13 residues in the CDR3. Germline CDR1 and CDR2: MNHEY and SVGAGI. Trimming took 2 bases from V and 5 from J; bases not matched to a gene: 2.

The CDR3 spells CASSPSSLAGAPSSYNEQFF. CDR3 DNA: TGCGCCAGCAGCCCCTCGTCACTAGCGGGAGCACCAAGCTCCTACAATGAGCAGTTCTTC. V gene TRBV4-1 combines with J gene TRBJ2-1, with TRBD2 matching 11 bases. V lost 4 bases and J lost 0; bases outside the gene matches: 14. The length of the CDR3 is 20 residues. Germline CDR1 is MGHRA and CDR2 is YSYEKL.

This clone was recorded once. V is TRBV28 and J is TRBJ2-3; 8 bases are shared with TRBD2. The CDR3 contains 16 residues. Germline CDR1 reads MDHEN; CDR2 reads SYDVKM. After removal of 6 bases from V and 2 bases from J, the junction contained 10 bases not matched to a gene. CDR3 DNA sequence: TGTGCCAGCAGGACCTCCGGGAGGGCCGTCACAGATACGCAGTATTTT. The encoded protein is CASRTSGRAVTDTQYF.

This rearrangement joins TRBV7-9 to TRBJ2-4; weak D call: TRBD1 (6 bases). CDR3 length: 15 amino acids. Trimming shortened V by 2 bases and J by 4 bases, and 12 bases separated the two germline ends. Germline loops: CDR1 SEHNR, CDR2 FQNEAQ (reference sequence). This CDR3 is CASSLTTGHKNIQYF. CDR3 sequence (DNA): TGTGCCAGCAGCTTAACGACAGGCCATAAAAACATTCAGTACTTC. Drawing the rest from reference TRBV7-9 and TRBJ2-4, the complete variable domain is DTGVSQNPRHKITKRGQNVTFRCDPISEHNRLYWYRQTLGQGPEFLTYFQNEAQLEKSRLLSDRFSAERPKGSFSTLEIQRTEQGDSAMYLCASSLTTGHKNIQYFGAGTRLSVL.

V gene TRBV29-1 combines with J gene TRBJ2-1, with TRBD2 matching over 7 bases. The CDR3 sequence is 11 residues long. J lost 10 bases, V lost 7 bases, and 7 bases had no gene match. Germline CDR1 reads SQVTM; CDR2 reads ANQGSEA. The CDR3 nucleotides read TGCAGCGCGGTGACTAGCAGGGAGCAGTTCTTC. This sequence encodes CSAVTSREQFF.